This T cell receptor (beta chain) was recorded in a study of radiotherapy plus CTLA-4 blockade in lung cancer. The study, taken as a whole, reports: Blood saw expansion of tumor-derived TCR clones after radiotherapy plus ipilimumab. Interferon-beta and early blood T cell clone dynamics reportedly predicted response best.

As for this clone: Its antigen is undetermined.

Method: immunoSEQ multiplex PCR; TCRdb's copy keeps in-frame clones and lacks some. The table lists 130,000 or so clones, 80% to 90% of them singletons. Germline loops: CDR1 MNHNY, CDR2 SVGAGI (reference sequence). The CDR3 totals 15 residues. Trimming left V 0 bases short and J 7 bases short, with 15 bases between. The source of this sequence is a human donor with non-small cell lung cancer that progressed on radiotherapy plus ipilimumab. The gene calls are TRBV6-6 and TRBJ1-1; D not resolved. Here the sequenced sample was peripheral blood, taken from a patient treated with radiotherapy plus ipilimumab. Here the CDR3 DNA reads TGTGCCAGCAGTTACTCGGGTCCAAAATTGGGTGAAGCTTTCTTT. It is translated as CASSYSGPKLGEAFF.